A single sample gave rise to the 22 T cell receptor beta chains below, sequenced in a study of T cells after yellow fever vaccination. TCRdb independently ran MiXCR on the 5' RACE reads; one entry per CDR3 protein. The sample consists of about 630,000 distinct CDR3 sequences, over 9% of them appearing once. The sequences come from PBMCs, collected on the day of the yellow fever booster vaccination. These TCRs come from a man aged 25 to 40 who received the YFV17D yellow fever vaccine.

The chain has TRBV6-5 and TRBJ2-3, with D tentatively TRBD1 or TRBD2 (7 bases each). Germline V gene data show CDR1 as MNHEY and CDR2 as SVGAGI. This CDR3 is built from 16 residues. V was trimmed by 2 bases and J by 0 bases, leaving 12 bases between them. In nucleotides, the CDR3 is TGTGCCAGCAGTTACAGGGAGGGGGCTAGCACAGATACGCAGTATTTT. Encoded protein: CASSYREGASTDTQYF.

This clonotype has only a few counts. V usage is TRBV3-1 and J usage is TRBJ1-1; perhaps TRBD1 as D (6 bases). The CDR3 spans 14 residues. V was shortened by 1 base and J by 7 bases, with 13 bases between the two germline ends. In germline, CDR1 is LGHDT, CDR2 YNNKEL (reference sequence). CDR3 DNA: TGTGCCAGCAGCCAAGGGGGGGCAAGGGATGAAGCTTTCTTT. This sequence encodes CASSQGGARDEAFF.

This clonotype has a handful of counts. The chain joins TRBV28 to TRBJ2-1, with TRBD2 matching over 9 bases. CDR1 MDHEN and CDR2 SYDVKM come from the germline V gene. The junction had 7 bases not matched to a gene; V was cut back by 8 bases and J by 5 bases. The CDR3 has 14 residues. CDR3: CASVELAGDNEQFF. The CDR3 region has the DNA TGTGCCAGCGTGGAACTAGCGGGTGACAATGAGCAGTTCTTC.

A few counts support this clonotype. CDR3 DNA: TGTGCCAGCAGTGAATCGGTCAGGGTGGACTACGAGCAGTACTTC. This gives the protein CASSESVRVDYEQYF. The chain joins TRBV25-1 to TRBJ2-7, with D possibly matching TRBD1 (5 bases). The V gene lost 1 base and the J gene lost 3 bases, with 13 bases spanning the gap. The CDR3 is 15 amino acids. The V gene's germline CDR1 is MGHDK and CDR2 SYGVNS.

V and J are TRBV3-1 and TRBJ1-2; 8 nucleotides match TRBD1. V dropped 3 bases and J dropped 6; count of bases not matched to a gene: 9. From germline, CDR1 is LGHDT and CDR2 YNNKEL (reference sequence). The length of the CDR3 is 15 residues. CDR3 residues: CASSQPGRQGNGYTF. The CDR3 DNA is TGTGCCAGCAGCCAGCCAGGAAGACAGGGGAATGGCTACACCTTC.

This clonotype was counted at least ten times. The chain is built from TRBV3-1 and TRBJ1-2; D not certain. This CDR3 comprises 13 residues. In germline, CDR1 is LGHDT, CDR2 YNNKEL (reference sequence). Trimming removed 3 bases at V and 5 bases at J, with 10 bases between. CDR3 protein: CASSQAEEYGYTF. The CDR3, as DNA: TGTGCCAGCAGCCAGGCAGAAGAGTATGGCTACACCTTC.

In its sample, this clonotype was seen many times. The chain is built from TRBV7-9 and TRBJ1-6; D remains unclear. Between the trimmed V and J ends, which lost 4 bases and 7 bases, there was a span of 11 bases. Per germline, CDR1 SEHNR and CDR2 FQNEAQ (reference sequence). The CDR3 has 14 residues. Here the CDR3 DNA reads TGTGCCAGCAGCTACGGCGCGGGGAATTCACCCCTCCACTTT. Translated, it gives CASSYGAGNSPLHF.

This clonotype has more than one count but fewer than ten. The chain couples TRBV20-1 to TRBJ2-7; D is unclear. The CDR3 has 15 amino acids. Deletions cut 0 bases from V and 2 bases from J, with 14 bases between. Germline-derived CDR1 and CDR2 are DFQATT and SNEGSKA (reference sequence). The CDR3 nucleotides read TGCAGTGCTAGAGATAAGAATTTCCCCACCTACGAGCAGTACTTC. Protein: CSARDKNFPTYEQYF.

V and J are TRBV3-1 and TRBJ2-3; 7 bases line up with TRBD2. Germline loops: CDR1 LGHDT, CDR2 YNNKEL (reference sequence). The ends lost 6 bases at V and 2 bases at J; junction bases unmatched: 5. The CDR3 is 14 amino acids. This chain's CDR3 is CASSSRDYTDTQYF. In DNA, the CDR3 is TGTGCCAGCAGTTCTCGGGACTACACAGATACGCAGTATTTT.

The chain recombines TRBV9 with TRBJ2-4; D assignment may be TRBD1 or TRBD2 (5 bases each). Trimming stripped 3 bases from V and 7 bases from J, with 11 bases between. Germline values: CDR1 SGDLS, CDR2 YYNGEE. The CDR3 extends over 13 amino acids. The CDR3, as DNA: TGTGCCAGCAGCGAGCCGGGACGTAACATTCAGTACTTC. Translated: CASSEPGRNIQYF. Looking up the rest from reference TRBV9 and TRBJ2-4 gives the full variable domain: DSGVTQTPKHLITATGQRVTLRCSPRSGDLSVYWYQQSLDQGLQFLIQYYNGEERAKGNILERFSAQQFPDLHSELNLSSLELGDSALYFCASSEPGRNIQYFGAGTRLSVL.

This rearrangement joins TRBV7-2 to TRBJ2-1, with TRBD1 matching over 9 bases. Germline CDR1 SGHTA, CDR2 FQGNSA. The CDR3 is made up of 14 amino acids. The CDR3 spells CAAARDRDMDEQFF. The CDR3 DNA reads TGTGCAGCAGCTCGGGACAGGGATATGGATGAGCAGTTCTTC.

This clonotype was found a few times. The gene calls are TRBV29-1 and TRBJ2-1; D remains ambiguous. There are 14 residues in the CDR3. CDR1 is SQVTM and CDR2 is ANQGSEA in the germline V gene. V was shortened by 3 bases and J by 6 bases, with 15 bases between the two germline ends. This chain's CDR3 is CSVDRTRQANEQFF. In DNA, the CDR3 is TGCAGCGTTGACCGTACACGCCAAGCCAATGAGCAGTTCTTC.

The V and J genes are TRBV12-3 or TRBV12-4 and TRBJ1-5; 7 nucleotides agree with TRBD1. With 5 bases clipped from V and 9 bases from J, the junction kept 7 bases outside the gene matches. CDR3 length equals 13 residues. This CDR3 is CASSPGQDRPQHF. DNA of the CDR3: TGTGCCAGCAGTCCCGGACAGGATCGGCCCCAGCATTTT.

The CDR3 protein is CASSPFLGQDPSGNTIYF. DNA for the CDR3: TGTGCCAGCTCACCATTTTTGGGGCAGGACCCCTCTGGAAACACCATATATTTT. The chain joins TRBV18 to TRBJ1-3, with TRBD1 as a possible D gene (5 bases). The CDR3 is 18 amino acids. Per the germline V gene, CDR1 is KGHSH and CDR2 is LQKENI. Trimming pared 2 bases from V and 0 bases from J, leaving 17 bases between.

This clonotype appeared a few times. This chain's CDR3 is CASSPTLLAGGDEQYF. Written as DNA, the CDR3 is TGCGCCAGCAGCCCCACCCTACTCGCGGGAGGCGACGAGCAGTACTTC. The V gene is TRBV4-3, the J gene TRBJ2-7, with 8 bases aligning to TRBD2. Looked up from germline, CDR1 is LGHNA and CDR2 is YSLEER. The J segment lost 5 bases and the V segment lost 4 bases, leaving 13 bases of the junction unmatched. This CDR3 is built from 16 residues.

The rearrangement links TRBV12-3 or TRBV12-4 to TRBJ1-3; no clear D gene. The CDR3 extends over 15 amino acids. The ends were cut back, 2 bases at V and 9 bases at J, with 17 bases in the middle. For the CDR3, the DNA is TGTGCCAGCAGTTTAAAAAGTCTCTGGAATGGCACCATATATTTT. It translates to CASSLKSLWNGTIYF.

The V call is TRBV20-1, the J call TRBJ2-5; D gene ambiguous. Germline-derived CDR1 and CDR2 are DFQATT and SNEGSKA (reference sequence). V was trimmed by 8 bases and J by 5 bases, leaving 12 bases between them. CDR3 length: 11 residues. The CDR3 reads CSTPFRETQYF. CDR3 bases: TGCAGTACTCCTTTTAGGGAGACCCAGTACTTC.

The table lists this clonotype with a few counts. The chain is built from TRBV5-1 and TRBJ2-1; possible D gene TRBD2, 6 bases. The CDR3 is 15 amino acids. Trimming took off 1 base at V and 7 bases at J, with 15 bases between the two ends. CDR1 SGHRS and CDR2 YFSETQ come from the germline V gene. CDR3 amino acids: CASSLSPAGENEQFF. CDR3 in DNA: TGCGCCAGCAGCTTGTCTCCAGCGGGTGAGAATGAGCAGTTCTTC.

This clonotype came up a few times. This chain uses TRBV5-1 with TRBJ2-2; D not resolved. There are 14 residues in the CDR3. Germline V gives CDR1 SGHRS, CDR2 YFSETQ. Trimming left V 8 bases short and J 0 bases short, with 11 bases between. The CDR3 DNA is TGCGCCAGTGGCTGGGCAGCGAACACCGGGGAGCTGTTTTTT. It translates to CASGWAANTGELFF.

This clonotype came up a few times. This sequence joins TRBV12-3 or TRBV12-4 and TRBJ2-7; the match to TRBD2 covers 9 bases. CDR3 length equals 14 residues. V lost 6 bases, J lost 3 bases, and 6 bases stayed unmatched. In nucleotides, the CDR3 is TGTGCCAGCAGGCCGACTAGCGGCTTCTACGAGCAGTACTTC. Its translation: CASRPTSGFYEQYF.

This clonotype came up a few times. J is TRBJ1-5 and V is TRBV5-6; a possible D gene is TRBD1 (5 bases). V lost 2 bases, J lost 7 bases, and 16 bases lay in between. The CDR3 is 15 amino acids. Germline V CDR1 and CDR2: SGHDT, YYEEEE. In DNA, the CDR3 is TGTGCCAGCAGCTTAGGTACAAGCGGGGCCCAGCCCCAGCATTTT. Its protein is CASSLGTSGAQPQHF.

The V call is TRBV4-3, the J call TRBJ1-2; a weak D match, TRBD1 (6 bases). This CDR3 is 14 amino acids long. V dropped 0 bases and J dropped 8 bases, with 13 bases sitting between them. Germline values: CDR1 LGHNA, CDR2 YSLEER. CDR3 protein: CASSQERDTWGYTF. CDR3 DNA: TGCGCCAGCAGCCAAGAGCGGGACACCTGGGGCTACACCTTC.